This TCR beta chain was sequenced for a study of blood T cell repertoires in COVID-19. Study information: The study drew acute and convalescent COVID-19 samples from the United States, Italy and Spain.

Deletions cut 0 bases from V and 0 bases from J, with 7 bases between. Germline V lookup: CDR1 SGHRS, CDR2 YFSETQ. The CDR3 sequence is 16 residues long. Original handling: Cell counts per sample came from amplifying reference gene primers. Data came from immunoSEQ multiplex PCR; TCRdb stores just in-frame clones and leaves some out. V and J calls and clone size come straight from that table; D and trimming were deduced from the DNA. The data contain 270,000 or so clones, approximately 88% of them singletons. Categorization into cohorts depended on clinical history that participants reported. The clonotype comes from a woman aged 40 to 49 with acute COVID-19. Sequenced input: PBMCs or T cells enriched from blood (not recorded which). The rearrangement links TRBV5-1 to TRBJ1-6; D is unclear. The DNA of the CDR3 is TGCGCCAGCAGCTTGGTGGTCAGCTCCTATAATTCACCCCTCCACTTT. It is translated as CASSLVVSSYNSPLHF. Full variable domain (missing parts from reference TRBV5-1 and TRBJ1-6): KAGVTQTPRYLIKTRGQQVTLSCSPISGHRSVSWYQQTPGQGLQFLFEYFSETQRNKGNFPGRFSGRQFSNSRSEMNVSTLELGDSALYLCASSLVVSSYNSPLHFGNGTRLTVT.